This T cell receptor (beta chain) stems from a study of cytomegalovirus exposure and HLA in healthy donors. Study-wide points: Indistinguishable V segments such as TRBV6-2 and TRBV6-3 were excluded. In a later analysis, donors in an Asian-associated ancestry cluster reportedly had fewer N-insertions in productive TCRs than the cohort mean. Altogether, 164 TCR beta chains were recorded as cytomegalovirus-associated.

The PCR contained 60 Vbeta and 13 Jbeta primers. Generated by immunoSEQ multiplex PCR, the TCRdb table keeps only in-frame clones and is missing some. The sample carries fewer than 200,000 clones, roughly 80% recorded once. When sampled, the donors appeared nominally healthy, though they likely had unrecorded immune exposures. V dropped 6 bases and J dropped 5; count of bases not matched to a gene: 11. Germline V lookup: CDR1 LGHNT, CDR2 FRNRAP. This CDR3 is built from 15 residues. This clone was seen once. The antigen is unknown. The sequenced sample was PBMCs. The source of this sequence is a man under 40 in good health and CMV-seronegative. The chain recombines TRBV12-5 with TRBJ2-3, with TRBD2 matching over 7 bases. DNA of the CDR3: TGTGCTAGTGGAAGAGGAGCGGGGAGGGAAGATACGCAGTATTTT. It yields the protein CASGRGAGREDTQYF.